Reported below is one T cell receptor (beta chain). Its antigen is currently unknown. Trimming cost V 1 base and J 0 bases, with 9 bases left between them. The CDR3 is 16 residues long. Germline CDR1 reads KGHSH; CDR2 reads LQKENI. In the PCR, 60 Vbeta and 13 Jbeta primers were used. Profiling relied on immunoSEQ multiplex PCR, and the TCRdb table lists in-frame clones only, not all of them. The sample lists 100,000 to 150,000 clones, 78% occurring once. This specimen belongs to a study of cytomegalovirus exposure and HLA in healthy donors. Points from the study as a whole: Reports credit the classifier with highly specific, highly sensitive diagnosis of cytomegalovirus status.

This TCR came from a female donor in good health and CMV-seronegative. The rearrangement joins TRBV18 to TRBJ2-2; possibly TRBD1 for D (6 bases). The sample comprised PBMCs. CDR3 coding DNA: TGTGCCAGCTCACCACAGGACAGTTCGAACACCGGGGAGCTGTTTTTT. It is translated as CASSPQDSSNTGELFF.